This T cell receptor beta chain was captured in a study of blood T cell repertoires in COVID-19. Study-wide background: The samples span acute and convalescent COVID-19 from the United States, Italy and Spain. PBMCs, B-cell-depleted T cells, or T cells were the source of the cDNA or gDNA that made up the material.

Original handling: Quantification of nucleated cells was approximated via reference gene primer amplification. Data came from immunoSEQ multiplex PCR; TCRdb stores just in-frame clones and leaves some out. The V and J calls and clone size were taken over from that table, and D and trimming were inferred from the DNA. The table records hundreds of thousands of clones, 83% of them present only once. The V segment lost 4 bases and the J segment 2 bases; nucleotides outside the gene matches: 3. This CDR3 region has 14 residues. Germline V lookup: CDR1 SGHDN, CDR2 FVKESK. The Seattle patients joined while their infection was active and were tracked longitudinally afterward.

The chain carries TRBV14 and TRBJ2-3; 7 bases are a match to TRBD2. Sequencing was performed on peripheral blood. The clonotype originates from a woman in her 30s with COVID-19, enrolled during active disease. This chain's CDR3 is CASSPLAYTDTQYF. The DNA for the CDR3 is TGTGCCAGCAGCCCACTAGCGTACACAGATACGCAGTATTTT.